Listed here are 25 T cell receptor beta chains from one sample, sequenced in a study of shared clonotypes between healthy human individuals. TCRdb's table, derived via immunoSEQ multiplex PCR, lists solely in-frame clones and lacks some. The data show just over 2,000,000 clones, with about 95% seen just once and around 1.1% held by the top ten. Terminally differentiated effector memory CD45RA+ cells were left out of the naive CD8 fraction, which was CD45RO-negative and positively selected for CCR7. Sequenced material: naive CD8+ T cells sorted from blood. The receptors were sampled from a man aged 18 to 35 in good health.

This sequence joins TRBV19 and TRBJ2-7; 8 bases match TRBD2. CDR1 and CDR2 from the germline V gene are LNHDA and SQIVND (reference sequence). V was clipped by 5 bases and J by 2 bases; unmatched bases: 11. The CDR3 is 16 amino acids. CDR3 sequence: CASSSKGLAHPYEQYF. The CDR3 region has the DNA TGTGCCAGTAGTTCAAAAGGACTAGCCCATCCCTACGAGCAGTACTTC. Full variable domain (outside the CDR3, taken from reference TRBV19 and TRBJ2-7): DGGITQSPKYLFRKEGQNVTLSCEQNLNHDAMYWYRQDPGQGLRLIYYSQIVNDFQKGDIAEGYSVSREKKESFPLTVTSAQKNPTAFYLCASSSKGLAHPYEQYFGPGTRLTVT.

The J gene is TRBJ2-7, the V gene TRBV29-1; 7 bases align to TRBD1. The germline gives CDR1 SQVTM, CDR2 ANQGSEA. Germline trimming cut 5 bases from V and 3 bases from J; bases unmatched to any gene: 16. This CDR3 comprises 16 residues. The CDR3 region is CSVSGRGTDAGYEQYF. The CDR3 region has the DNA TGCAGCGTTTCAGGAAGGGGGACAGACGCGGGCTACGAGCAGTACTTC.

As for this clone: Other DNA sequences in the same sample also yield this CDR3. The rearrangement uses TRBV9 and TRBJ2-5; D might be TRBD1 (8 bases). Trimming left V 2 bases short and J 2 bases short, with 13 bases between. CDR1 and CDR2 from the germline V gene are SGDLS and YYNGEE. This CDR3 region has 15 residues. CDR3 sequence reads: CASSVGQGGQETQYF. The CDR3 DNA sequence: TGTGCCAGCAGCGTCGGACAGGGAGGGCAAGAGACCCAGTACTTC.

The table lists this clone with a few counts. The sample contains more than one DNA sequence encoding this CDR3. This sequence joins TRBV6-5 and TRBJ2-1; D is uncertain. The CDR3 has 11 amino acids. The V gene's germline CDR1 is MNHEY and CDR2 SVGAGI. V was trimmed by 0 bases and J by 9 bases, leaving 3 bases between them. The CDR3 protein is CASSYSGEQFF. CDR3 nucleotides: TGTGCCAGCAGTTACTCGGGTGAGCAGTTCTTC.

J is TRBJ1-2 and V is TRBV30; D is possibly TRBD1 (5 bases). The CDR3 has 16 residues. Looked up from germline, CDR1 is GTSNPN and CDR2 is SVGIG (reference sequence). V was trimmed by 0 bases and J by 4 bases, leaving 18 bases between them. This CDR3 is CAWSVGTTYLIYGYTF. The CDR3 DNA sequence: TGTGCCTGGAGTGTAGGGACTACGTACCTGATCTATGGCTACACCTTC.

V gene TRBV2 combines with J gene TRBJ2-7; 9 bases match TRBD1. This CDR3 is built from 14 residues. J gave up 6 bases and V 7 bases, and 10 bases lay outside the gene matches. Germline V gene lookup returns CDR1 SNHLY and CDR2 FYNNEI. The CDR3, as DNA: TGTGCCAGCATTCTGACAGGGGGGCCCCTCGAGCAGTACTTC. Encoded protein: CASILTGGPLEQYF.

This clone has a single count. The chain carries TRBV2 and TRBJ2-1; 10 bases line up with TRBD2. The J segment lost 4 bases and the V segment lost 2 bases, leaving 8 bases of the junction unmatched. The CDR3 length is 17 residues. Germline V gene lookup returns CDR1 SNHLY and CDR2 FYNNEI. CDR3 sequence (DNA): TGTGCCAGCAGTGAACAGCCTAGCGGGGGACCGTACAATGAGCAGTTCTTC. This translates into CASSEQPSGGPYNEQFF.

The rearrangement uses TRBV9 and TRBJ1-2; D not certain. The V gene's germline CDR1 is SGDLS and CDR2 YYNGEE. The CDR3 length is 11 residues. The germline V and J ends were trimmed by 7 bases and 10 bases, with 14 bases remaining between them. The CDR3 DNA sequence: TGTGCCAGCGAGCGAGATGGGGTCTACACCTTC. Translated: CASERDGVYTF.

This clone has a single count. The gene calls are TRBV9 and TRBJ2-7; TRBD2 agrees at 13 bases. CDR3 length equals 15 residues. Germline V gives CDR1 SGDLS, CDR2 YYNGEE. V trimming: 0 bases; J trimming: 9 bases; junction bases outside the gene matches: 6. The CDR3 DNA follows: TGTGCCAGCAGCGTAGCAGGACTAGCGGGAGATGCGCAGTACTTC. Its protein is CASSVAGLAGDAQYF.

This clone was counted a single time. The chain combines TRBV15 with TRBJ1-1; no clear D gene. The CDR3 runs to 10 residues. V was clipped by 11 bases and J by 8 bases, with 12 bases between them. CDR1 is LNHNV and CDR2 is YYDKDF in the germline V gene (reference sequence). CDR3 coding DNA: TGTGCCGTCGGAAGGGTGGAAGCTTTCTTT. Protein product: CAVGRVEAFF.

J is TRBJ1-2 and V is TRBV28, with 9 bases matching TRBD1. Germline assignment: CDR1 MDHEN and CDR2 SYDVKM. Losses at the gene ends were 3 bases for V and 8 bases for J; bases not matched to a gene: 10. There are 15 residues in the CDR3. This chain's CDR3 is CASSFSGTGPPGYTF. The CDR3 DNA sequence: TGTGCCAGCAGTTTTTCCGGGACAGGGCCACCCGGCTACACCTTC.

The chain is built from TRBV19 and TRBJ2-7, with D perhaps matching TRBD1 (5 bases). Trimming stripped 4 bases from V and 0 bases from J, with 10 bases between. Germline V gives CDR1 LNHDA, CDR2 SQIVND (reference sequence). This CDR3 is built from 14 residues. Here the CDR3 reads CASSTRVSSYEQYF. As DNA, the CDR3 is TGTGCCAGTAGTACCAGGGTCAGCTCCTACGAGCAGTACTTC.

The chain links TRBV5-1 to TRBJ2-3; tentative D call: TRBD2 (6 bases). V lost 0 bases to trimming and J lost 5 bases, with 16 bases between them. Germline V lookup: CDR1 SGHRS, CDR2 YFSETQ. The CDR3 sequence is 16 residues long. The CDR3 is CASSLAPRGTGDTQYF. DNA of the CDR3: TGCGCCAGCAGCTTGGCCCCTCGCGGGACGGGAGATACGCAGTATTTT.

The chain links TRBV29-1 to TRBJ2-3, with D possibly TRBD2 on 6 matching bases. V shed 3 bases and J shed 6 bases, with 16 bases lying between them. CDR3 length: 14 residues. Looked up from germline, CDR1 is SQVTM and CDR2 is ANQGSEA. This chain's CDR3 is CSVDRENEGDTQYF. The CDR3, as DNA: TGCAGCGTTGATCGGGAGAACGAGGGGGATACGCAGTATTTT.

The genes are TRBV10-3 and TRBJ2-7, with 10 positions matching TRBD1. Germline-derived CDR1 and CDR2 are ENHRY and SYGVKD. V trimming: 0 bases; J trimming: 6 bases; junction bases outside the gene matches: 17. This CDR3 contains 19 residues. The CDR3 protein is CAISESNGQGVRSVAEQYF. The CDR3 DNA is TGTGCCATCAGTGAGTCGAATGGACAGGGGGTCCGTTCCGTCGCCGAGCAGTACTTC.

The chain combines TRBV6-6 with TRBJ1-1, with D perhaps matching TRBD1 (6 bases). V lost 6 bases to trimming and J lost 0 bases, with 17 bases between them. From germline, CDR1 is MNHNY and CDR2 SVGAGI (reference sequence). There are 16 residues in the CDR3. The CDR3 sequence is CASSSDSIRMNTEAFF. The CDR3, as DNA: TGTGCCAGCAGCTCGGACAGCATCAGGATGAACACTGAAGCTTTCTTT.

This chain uses TRBV7-9 with TRBJ1-1; D is undetermined. The germline V and J ends were trimmed by 4 bases and 0 bases, with 9 bases remaining between them. The CDR3 runs 14 residues. Germline values: CDR1 SEHNR, CDR2 FQNEAQ (reference sequence). Here the CDR3 DNA reads TGTGCCAGCAGCTCAAATACCCTGAACACTGAAGCTTTCTTT. The encoded protein is CASSSNTLNTEAFF.

The chain combines TRBV5-4 with TRBJ1-2, with 7 nucleotides matching TRBD1. J gave up 5 bases and V 6 bases, and 7 bases lay outside the gene matches. Germline V lookup: CDR1 SGHNT, CDR2 YYREEE (reference sequence). The CDR3 consists of 13 residues. The CDR3, as DNA: TGTGCCAGCACCCCGGGACAGTTATATGGCTACACCTTC. Its protein is CASTPGQLYGYTF.

The J gene is TRBJ2-7, the V gene TRBV7-9, with TRBD1 matching over 11 bases. The CDR3 has 17 residues. V lost 0 bases, J lost 9 bases, and 13 bases stayed unmatched. CDR1 and CDR2 from the germline V gene are SEHNR and FQNEAQ (reference sequence). The CDR3 protein is CASSLAPGTGGLVGQYF. The CDR3 coding sequence is TGTGCCAGCAGCTTAGCCCCAGGGACAGGGGGGCTTGTCGGGCAGTACTTC.

This chain uses TRBV7-9 with TRBJ2-5; D is undetermined. Trimming took 5 bases from V and 2 from J, leaving 18 bases between them. From germline, CDR1 is SEHNR and CDR2 FQNEAQ (reference sequence). This CDR3 has 16 amino acids. CDR3 bases: TGTGCCAGCAGCCCCCCGATGGTGGCACATCAAGAGACCCAGTACTTC. Its translation is CASSPPMVAHQETQYF.

V and J are TRBV11-2 and TRBJ2-5; 9 bases match TRBD2. CDR1 is SGHAT and CDR2 is FQNNGV in the germline V gene. V shed 4 bases and J 2 bases; nucleotides not matched to a gene: 11. The CDR3 runs 17 residues. CDR3 bases: TGTGCCAGCAGCTCACTGACTAGCGGAGGTTTACAAGAGACCCAGTACTTC. Its protein product is CASSSLTSGGLQETQYF.

V usage is TRBV29-1 and J usage is TRBJ2-7, with D maybe TRBD1 (6 bases). The CDR3 runs to 14 residues. Germline CDR1 is SQVTM and CDR2 is ANQGSEA. Deletions cut 4 bases from V and 1 base from J, with 14 bases between. CDR3 in amino acids: CSVVISDRSYEQYF. The CDR3, as DNA: TGCAGCGTTGTAATATCGGACAGATCCTACGAGCAGTACTTC.

The chain has TRBV2 and TRBJ2-2, with D perhaps TRBD1 (6 bases). Per the germline V gene, CDR1 is SNHLY and CDR2 is FYNNEI. The CDR3 extends over 14 amino acids. V was pared by 6 bases and J by 7 bases, with 15 bases between. The CDR3 reads CASRSYREHGELFF. The CDR3 DNA is TGTGCCAGCAGGTCGTACAGGGAGCACGGGGAGCTGTTTTTT.

The chain links TRBV7-9 to TRBJ2-5; 14 bases match TRBD2. The CDR3 runs 18 residues. Germline CDR1 is SEHNR and CDR2 is FQNEAQ (reference sequence). V lost 4 bases and J lost 2; bases outside the gene matches: 9. CDR3 DNA: TGTGCCAGCAGCTCATACGGACTAGCGGGAGGTCTACAAGAGACCCAGTACTTC. It yields the protein CASSSYGLAGGLQETQYF.

The chain couples TRBV4-1 to TRBJ2-3; 7 bases are shared with TRBD2. With 10 bases clipped from V and 0 bases from J, the junction kept 4 bases outside the gene matches. The CDR3 contains 13 residues. Looked up from germline, CDR1 is MGHRA and CDR2 is YSYEKL. CDR3 DNA: TGCGCCACTAGCGGAGCTAGCACAGATACGCAGTATTTT. Its protein product is CATSGASTDTQYF.